The rows below give T cell receptor beta chains drawn from one sample of a study of blood T cell repertoires in COVID-19. Sequenced by immunoSEQ multiplex PCR; TCRdb stores in-frame clones only, minus some. In the table there are about 190,000 clones, approximately 88% of which are singletons. The sequencing input was peripheral blood. Every receptor here comes from a man aged 35-49 years with acute or convalescent COVID-19. The CDR3 runs from the conserved cysteine through the conserved F or W. A D gene is named only where the DNA matches it firmly. Clone size is given for some rows only: seen once, a few or many times, or a class if the clone is expanded.

V gene	J gene	clone size	D gene	CDR3 DNA	CDR3 protein
TRBV19	TRBJ1-2	.	TRBD1	TGTGCCAGCAGGGGGTTCTATGGCTACACCTTC	CASRGFYGYTF
TRBV7-9	TRBJ1-6	.	.	TGTGCCAGCAGCTTACCGAGACAGAATTCACCCCTCCACTTT	CASSLPRQNSPLHF
TRBV12-5	TRBJ1-5	.	.	TGTGCTAGTGCCCTCCTAGGAGGGGTCAGCGGCAATCAGCCCCAGCATTTT	CASALLGGVSGNQPQHF
TRBV7-6	TRBJ1-3	.	.	TGTGCCAGCAGCTTAGCGCCGGGGAATTCTGGAAACACCATATATTTT	CASSLAPGNSGNTIYF
TRBV15	TRBJ2-2	once	.	TGTGCCACCCGCTCCTCCGGGGTTAAGAACACCGGGGAGCTGTTTTTT	CATRSSGVKNTGELFF
TRBV5-1	TRBJ1-1	.	.	TGCGCCAGCAGCTTGGATTGGCCGGGCACTGAAGCTTTCTTT	CASSLDWPGTEAFF
TRBV5-1	TRBJ2-7	once	.	TGCGCCAGCAGCCCGGAGCTGATAAGGGAGCAGTACTTC	CASSPELIREQYF
TRBV4-1	TRBJ1-3	.	TRBD1	TGCGCCAGCAGCACTACTGAGACAGGGGCTGGAAACACCATATATTTT	CASSTTETGAGNTIYF
TRBV27	TRBJ1-6	once	TRBD1	TGTGCCAGCAGTGACTCCCAGGGGGGATCGTATAATTCACCCCTCCACTTT	CASSDSQGGSYNSPLHF
TRBV7-2	TRBJ1-4	once	TRBD1	TGTGCCAGCAGCTTAGCGTATCGGGACAGATGGGAAAAACTGTTTTTT	CASSLAYRDRWEKLFF
TRBV18	TRBJ2-1	.	.	TGTGCCAGCTCACCCTTCTCCACAGCCTCTCTCAATGAGCAGTTCTTC	CASSPFSTASLNEQFF
TRBV6-6	TRBJ1-4	.	.	TGTGCCAGCAGTCGAGTTGGAGGGAATATTAATGAAAAACTGTTTTTT	CASSRVGGNINEKLFF
TRBV27	TRBJ2-7	.	TRBD1	TGTGCCAGCAGTTACGCAGGGGGCAGTTACGAGCAGTACTTC	CASSYAGGSYEQYF
TRBV6-5	TRBJ2-7	.	TRBD1	TGTGCCAGCAGTTACTTCGGACAGGGGGCCGAGCAGTACTTC	CASSYFGQGAEQYF
TRBV4-3	TRBJ1-3	once	.	TGCGCCAGCGGTTTCAGCGGTTCTGGAAACACCATATATTTT	CASGFSGSGNTIYF
TRBV24-1	TRBJ1-5	few	TRBD1	TGTGCCACCAGTGATTCCCGACAGGGGAAGGGACAGCCCCAGCATTTT	CATSDSRQGKGQPQHF
TRBV7-2	TRBJ2-5	.	.	TGTGCCAGCAGGAGAAGGGCAGGGGAAGAGACCCAGTACTTC	CASRRRAGEETQYF
TRBV7-9	TRBJ1-2	.	TRBD1	TGTGCCAGCAGCCCCGGGACAGTGGGGGGCTACACCTTC	CASSPGTVGGYTF
TRBV24-1	TRBJ2-7	.	TRBD1	TGTGCCACCAGTGCTCCGGGACAGGGGATCTACGAGCAGTACTTC	CATSAPGQGIYEQYF
TRBV28	TRBJ1-2	.	.	TGTGCCAGCAGGTGGACGGGGGGGGACTATGGCTACACCTTC	CASRWTGGDYGYTF
TRBV7-2	TRBJ1-1	.	.	TGTGCCAGCAGCTTAATGGGAACAGGTTTGAACACTGAAGCTTTCTTT	CASSLMGTGLNTEAFF
TRBV27	TRBJ1-2	.	TRBD1	TGTGCCAGCAGTTTATCGAGGGGGCCGGGCTATGGCTACACCTTC	CASSLSRGPGYGYTF
TRBV19	TRBJ1-1	few	TRBD1	TGTGCCAGTAGTGTGGTCCAGGGGGCGGAAGAAGCTTTCTTT	CASSVVQGAEEAFF
TRBV10-3	TRBJ1-1	few	.	TGTGCCATCAGTGCTTACGGGAACACTGAAGCTTTCTTT	CAISAYGNTEAFF
TRBV4-1	TRBJ1-2	.	TRBD1	TGCGCCAGCAGCCAAGATAAGGGCAGGGGGCTCTATGGCTACACCTTC	CASSQDKGRGLYGYTF
TRBV5-1	TRBJ2-2	.	TRBD2	TGCGCCAGCAGCTTCGGGGGGTTAGCCACCGGGGAGCTGTTTTTT	CASSFGGLATGELFF
TRBV5-4	TRBJ2-6	.	TRBD1	TGTGCCAGCAGCTCGGGACAGCTCAACGTCCTGACTTTC	CASSSGQLNVLTF
TRBV20-1	TRBJ2-5	few	.	TGCAGTGCTAGTATAGCCCCACAAGAGACCCAGTACTTC	CSASIAPQETQYF
TRBV12-3/TRBV12-4	TRBJ1-5	.	.	TGTGCCAGCAGTTTAGCGCAGGGGCAGCCCCAGCATTTT	CASSLAQGQPQHF
TRBV12-5	TRBJ1-2	once	TRBD1	TGTGCTAGTGGTGGACCAGGGGGCAGGTATGGCTACACCTTC	CASGGPGGRYGYTF
TRBV11-3	TRBJ2-5	.	.	TGTGCCAGCAGCCTTACCGCAGGGGGGAGGGAGACCCAGTACTTC	CASSLTAGGRETQYF